This record concerns one TCR beta chain sequence. This CDR3 has 14 amino acids. In germline, CDR1 is MNHEY, CDR2 SMNVEV (reference sequence). The V and J ends lost 8 bases and 0 bases respectively, with 11 bases between them. The sample belongs to a study of blood T cell repertoires in COVID-19. Looking at the study overall: Specimens from acute and convalescent COVID-19 originated in the United States, Italy and Spain. The analysed material was cDNA or gDNA that came from T cells, B-cell-depleted T cells, or PBMCs.

Authors' methods: For nucleated cells, counts were estimated from reference gene primer amplification. Sequencing was performed with immunoSEQ multiplex PCR; in TCRdb, only in-frame clones are kept and a portion is missing. V and J calls plus clone size are reproduced from that table; the DNA served to infer D and trimming. The sample holds 95,000 or so clones, roughly 86% seen once. The receptor was derived from a human donor in a cohort sampled during active COVID-19. The V and J genes are TRBV27 and TRBJ1-5; D ambiguous. Input material: peripheral blood. The CDR3 loop is CASGGFHSNQPQHF. The CDR3 bases are TGTGCCAGCGGCGGGTTCCATAGCAATCAGCCCCAGCATTTT.